This T cell receptor (beta chain) originates from a study of a mutant IDH1 vaccine in newly diagnosed glioma. Whole-study context: Treated patients were approximately 62% male, about 38% female, mean age approximately 41 years. Radiotherapy, temozolomide, or both had been given previously, and both were given to most.

General study points: Seemingly, top peripheral T cell clonotype changes bore no relation to pseudoprogression. Overall, 90% to 95% of patients had vaccine-induced immune responses.

Germline CDR1 is SEHNR and CDR2 is FQNEAQ (reference sequence). Deletions cut 7 bases from V and 6 bases from J, with 19 bases between. The CDR3 is 14 residues long. The repertoire was sequenced with immunoSEQ multiplex PCR; TCRdb's copy has only in-frame clones and lacks some. The sample lists 80,000 to 100,000 clones, around 80% occurring once. Of note for this clone: Its antigen remains unknown.

Regarding time point: baseline, week 1 (first vaccination visit). The sample's treatment: pre-vaccination baseline after standard-of-care therapy. The chain is built from TRBV7-9 and TRBJ2-7, with D tentatively TRBD2 (6 bases). The input for sequencing was PBMCs, taken from a glioma patient treated with radiotherapy, temozolomide or both. This receptor was obtained from a man aged 35-49 years with glioma. Written as DNA, the CDR3 is TGTGCCAGCACCAGCACCACCGGAGGGTTCGAGCAGTACTTC. Encoded protein: CASTSTTGGFEQYF.